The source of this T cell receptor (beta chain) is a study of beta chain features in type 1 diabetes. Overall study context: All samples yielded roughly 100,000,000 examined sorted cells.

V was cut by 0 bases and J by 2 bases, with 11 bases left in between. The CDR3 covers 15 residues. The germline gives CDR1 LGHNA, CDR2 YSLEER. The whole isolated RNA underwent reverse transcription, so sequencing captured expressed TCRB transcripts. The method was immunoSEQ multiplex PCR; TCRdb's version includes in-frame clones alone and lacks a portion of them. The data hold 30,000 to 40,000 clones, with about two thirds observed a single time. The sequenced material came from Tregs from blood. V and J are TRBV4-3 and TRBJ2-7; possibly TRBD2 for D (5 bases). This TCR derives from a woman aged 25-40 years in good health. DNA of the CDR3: TGCGCCAGCAGCCAAGACCAGGACGGGACCTACGAGCAGTACTTC. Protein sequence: CASSQDQDGTYEQYF.